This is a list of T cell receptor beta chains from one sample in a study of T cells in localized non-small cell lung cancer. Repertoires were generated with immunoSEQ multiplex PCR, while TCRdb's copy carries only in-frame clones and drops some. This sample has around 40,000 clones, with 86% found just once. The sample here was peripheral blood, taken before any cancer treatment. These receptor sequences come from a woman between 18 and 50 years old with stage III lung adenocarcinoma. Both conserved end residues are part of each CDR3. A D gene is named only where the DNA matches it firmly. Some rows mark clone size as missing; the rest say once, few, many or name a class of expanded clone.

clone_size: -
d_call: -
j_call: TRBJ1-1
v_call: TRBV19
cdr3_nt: TGTGCCAGTAGTATGCCCACCGGCAGGGGAGGAACTGAAGCTTTCTTT
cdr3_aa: CASSMPTGRGGTEAFF

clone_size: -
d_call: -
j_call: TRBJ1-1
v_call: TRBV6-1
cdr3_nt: TGTGCCAGCAGCCCCATGGTCTCGAACACTGAAGCTTTCTTT
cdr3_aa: CASSPMVSNTEAFF

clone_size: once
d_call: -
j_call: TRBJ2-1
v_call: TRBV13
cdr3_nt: TGTGCCAGCAGCGAGAAACGGCCCTACAATGAGCAGTTCTTC
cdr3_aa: CASSEKRPYNEQFF

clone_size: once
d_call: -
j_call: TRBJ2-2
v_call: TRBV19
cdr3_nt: TGTGCCAGTAGTATAGAGATCGTCGGGGAGCTGTTTTTT
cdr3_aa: CASSIEIVGELFF

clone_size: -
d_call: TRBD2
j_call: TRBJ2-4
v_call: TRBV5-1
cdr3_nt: TGCGCCAGCAGCCCCTGGGCGGGGGGCAAAAACATTCAGTACTTC
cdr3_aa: CASSPWAGGKNIQYF

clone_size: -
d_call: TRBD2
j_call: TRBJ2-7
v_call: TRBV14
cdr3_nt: TGTGCCAGCAGCCAGGATATAGCGGGGCGGCCCGAGCAGTACTTC
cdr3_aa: CASSQDIAGRPEQYF

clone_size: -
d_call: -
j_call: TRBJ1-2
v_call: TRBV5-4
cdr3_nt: TGTGCCAGCAGTACCGGAACCTCAGGGACCCCTGAGGGCTACACCTTC
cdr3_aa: CASSTGTSGTPEGYTF

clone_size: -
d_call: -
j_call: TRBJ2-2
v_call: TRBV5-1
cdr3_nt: TGCGCCAGCAGCAGCTCGCTAGAGGCCGGGGAGCTGTTTTTT
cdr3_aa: CASSSSLEAGELFF

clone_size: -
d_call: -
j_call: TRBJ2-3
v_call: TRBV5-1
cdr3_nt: TGCGCCAGCAGCCCCCGCCAGGGGCGAGATACGCAGTATTTT
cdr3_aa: CASSPRQGRDTQYF

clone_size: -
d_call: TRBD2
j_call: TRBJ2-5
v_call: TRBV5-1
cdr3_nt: TGCGCCAGCAGCCCGACTAGCGGGCTTGAGACCCAGTACTTC
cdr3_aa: CASSPTSGLETQYF

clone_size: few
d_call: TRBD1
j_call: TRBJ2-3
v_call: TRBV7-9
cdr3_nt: TGTGCCAGCAGCCCCACACAGGGGGCCAACACAGATACGCAGTATTTT
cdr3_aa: CASSPTQGANTDTQYF

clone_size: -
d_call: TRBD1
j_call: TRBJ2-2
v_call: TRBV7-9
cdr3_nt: TGTGCCAGCAGTCGGACAGGGGGAAACACCGGGGAGCTGTTTTTT
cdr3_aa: CASSRTGGNTGELFF

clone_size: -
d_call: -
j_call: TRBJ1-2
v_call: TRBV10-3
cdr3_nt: TGTGCCATCAGTGAGTCGGCAGGGGCTTGGGATGGCTACACCTTC
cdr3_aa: CAISESAGAWDGYTF

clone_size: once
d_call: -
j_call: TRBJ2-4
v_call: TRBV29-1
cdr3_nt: TGCAGCGTTGGCGGGGCAGACGTCAAAAACATTCAGTACTTC
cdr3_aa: CSVGGADVKNIQYF

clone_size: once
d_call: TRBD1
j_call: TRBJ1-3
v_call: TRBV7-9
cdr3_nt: TGTGCCAGCAGCTTCAGGGGGACCTCTGGAAACACCATATATTTT
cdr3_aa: CASSFRGTSGNTIYF

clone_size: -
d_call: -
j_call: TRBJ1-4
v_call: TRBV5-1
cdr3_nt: TGCGCCAGCAGCTCGACCCTTCGGACTAATGAAAAACTGTTTTTT
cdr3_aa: CASSSTLRTNEKLFF

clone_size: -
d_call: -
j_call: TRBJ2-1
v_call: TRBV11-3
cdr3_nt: TGTGCCAGCAGTTCCCGGCGGGCAGGGCGCGGAAGCTCCTACAATGAGCAGTTCTTC
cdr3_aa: CASSSRRAGRGSSYNEQFF